These T cell receptor beta chains were read from a single sample in a study of control samples from healthy donors and cancer patients. Generated by immunoSEQ multiplex PCR, the TCRdb table keeps only in-frame clones and is missing some. The sample shows more than 75,000 clones, roughly 91% of them seen only once. Sequencing was carried out using blood. The receptor source for this set is a man over 45 in good health. CDR3s include the opening cysteine and the closing phenylalanine or tryptophan. A D gene is named only where the DNA matches it firmly. The listing skips clone size in some rows; elsewhere it reads once, few, many or a size class.

v_gene: TRBV7-6
d_gene: NA
j_gene: TRBJ2-5
abundance: NA
CDR3nt: TGTGCCAGCAGCTTAGAGGGGACACTAAACCTCCAAGAGACCCAGTACTTC
CDR3aa: CASSLEGTLNLQETQYF

v_gene: TRBV27
d_gene: TRBD1
j_gene: TRBJ2-7
abundance: NA
CDR3nt: TGTGCCAGCGGAGGACAGGGGGTCGGCGAGCAGTACTTC
CDR3aa: CASGGQGVGEQYF

v_gene: TRBV19
d_gene: TRBD1
j_gene: TRBJ2-2
abundance: NA
CDR3nt: TGTGCCAGTAGAAGACAGGGGGGGACCTACACCGGGGAGCTGTTTTTT
CDR3aa: CASRRQGGTYTGELFF

v_gene: TRBV12-3/TRBV12-4
d_gene: NA
j_gene: TRBJ1-2
abundance: NA
CDR3nt: TGTGCCAGCAGTACCCCGCTCCTCTATGGCTACACCTTC
CDR3aa: CASSTPLLYGYTF

v_gene: TRBV14
d_gene: TRBD2
j_gene: TRBJ2-1
abundance: NA
CDR3nt: TGTGCCAGCAGCCTCAGGACTAGCGGGGGGAAAGACAATGAGCAGTTCTTC
CDR3aa: CASSLRTSGGKDNEQFF

v_gene: TRBV14
d_gene: NA
j_gene: TRBJ2-2
abundance: once
CDR3nt: TGTGCCAGCAGCCAAAACGGCCGGGAGCTGTTTTTT
CDR3aa: CASSQNGRELFF

v_gene: TRBV5-1
d_gene: NA
j_gene: TRBJ1-5
abundance: once
CDR3nt: TGCGCCAGCAGCTTAAGGGCGAGTACGGTTAATAGCAATCAGCCCCAGCATTTT
CDR3aa: CASSLRASTVNSNQPQHF

v_gene: TRBV7-9
d_gene: TRBD1
j_gene: TRBJ2-3
abundance: NA
CDR3nt: TGTGCCAGCAGCTCCCGGACAGGGGGCACAGATACGCAGTATTTT
CDR3aa: CASSSRTGGTDTQYF

v_gene: TRBV12-3/TRBV12-4
d_gene: NA
j_gene: TRBJ1-2
abundance: once
CDR3nt: TGTGCCAGCAGTACTCTTTATGGCTACACCTTC
CDR3aa: CASSTLYGYTF

v_gene: TRBV9
d_gene: TRBD2
j_gene: TRBJ2-7
abundance: NA
CDR3nt: TGTGCCAGCAGCGTAGGAGGACTAGCCTCCAAGAACGAGCAGTACTTC
CDR3aa: CASSVGGLASKNEQYF

v_gene: TRBV5-1
d_gene: NA
j_gene: TRBJ2-7
abundance: NA
CDR3nt: TGCGCCAGCAGCTCGGTAACTTACGAGCAGTACTTC
CDR3aa: CASSSVTYEQYF

v_gene: TRBV6-1
d_gene: NA
j_gene: TRBJ1-6
abundance: NA
CDR3nt: TGTGCCAGCAGTGAAGTGAGGCGTTCACCCCTCCACTTT
CDR3aa: CASSEVRRSPLHF

v_gene: TRBV5-1
d_gene: TRBD2
j_gene: TRBJ2-1
abundance: NA
CDR3nt: TGCGCCAGCAGCCCTACTAGCGGAAACAATGAGCAGTTCTTC
CDR3aa: CASSPTSGNNEQFF

v_gene: TRBV30
d_gene: NA
j_gene: TRBJ1-1
abundance: NA
CDR3nt: TGTGCCTGGACCCTGGTGCGGGGCGGCACTGAAGCTTTCTTT
CDR3aa: CAWTLVRGGTEAFF

v_gene: TRBV13
d_gene: NA
j_gene: TRBJ2-3
abundance: NA
CDR3nt: TGTGCCAGCAGCTTGGGGACATTGAATAGCGCAGATACGCAGTATTTT
CDR3aa: CASSLGTLNSADTQYF

v_gene: TRBV5-4
d_gene: TRBD1
j_gene: TRBJ2-5
abundance: NA
CDR3nt: TGTGCCAGCAGCTCGGACAGGGGGCATCGTGAGACCCAGTACTTC
CDR3aa: CASSSDRGHRETQYF

v_gene: TRBV5-1
d_gene: TRBD1
j_gene: TRBJ1-4
abundance: NA
CDR3nt: TGCGCCAGCAGCACTACAGGGGCAGCTAATGAAAAACTGTTTTTT
CDR3aa: CASSTTGAANEKLFF

v_gene: TRBV19
d_gene: NA
j_gene: TRBJ1-6
abundance: once
CDR3nt: TGTGCCAGTAGTATGAGGGCAGGGGCGGCACCCCTCCACTTT
CDR3aa: CASSMRAGAAPLHF

v_gene: TRBV6-1
d_gene: NA
j_gene: TRBJ2-7
abundance: NA
CDR3nt: TGTGCCAGCAGTGAGCAGGCCACTAGCTCCTACGAGCAGTACTTC
CDR3aa: CASSEQATSSYEQYF

v_gene: TRBV6-1
d_gene: NA
j_gene: TRBJ1-3
abundance: NA
CDR3nt: TGTGCCAGCAGTGAGAGGGTAGGGGTCTCTGGAAACACCATATATTTT
CDR3aa: CASSERVGVSGNTIYF

v_gene: TRBV30
d_gene: TRBD1
j_gene: TRBJ1-1
abundance: NA
CDR3nt: TGTGCCTGGACCAGGGGGCTGAACACTGAAGCTTTCTTT
CDR3aa: CAWTRGLNTEAFF

v_gene: TRBV19
d_gene: TRBD1
j_gene: TRBJ1-6
abundance: NA
CDR3nt: TGTGCCAGTAGGAACAGGGGTGGTGATAATTCACCCCTCCACTTT
CDR3aa: CASRNRGGDNSPLHF

v_gene: TRBV6-5
d_gene: TRBD1
j_gene: TRBJ1-4
abundance: NA
CDR3nt: TGTGCCAGCAGGGGGTTGGGGACAGGGAGCGAAAAACTGTTTTTT
CDR3aa: CASRGLGTGSEKLFF

v_gene: TRBV19
d_gene: TRBD2
j_gene: TRBJ2-7
abundance: NA
CDR3nt: TGTGCCAGTAGTCCCCAGCGGGGAGGGGACTACGAGCAGTACTTC
CDR3aa: CASSPQRGGDYEQYF

v_gene: TRBV6-4
d_gene: TRBD1
j_gene: TRBJ2-2
abundance: NA
CDR3nt: TGTGCCAGCAGGAGAGACAGGGCCGGGGAGCTGTTTTTT
CDR3aa: CASRRDRAGELFF

v_gene: TRBV25-1
d_gene: NA
j_gene: TRBJ2-7
abundance: NA
CDR3nt: TGTGCCAGCAGCGTACAGACCTACGAGCAGTACTTC
CDR3aa: CASSVQTYEQYF

v_gene: TRBV12-3/TRBV12-4
d_gene: NA
j_gene: TRBJ1-5
abundance: once
CDR3nt: TGTGCCAGCAGTTTAGAGCGAAATCAGCCCCAGCATTTT
CDR3aa: CASSLERNQPQHF

v_gene: TRBV28
d_gene: NA
j_gene: TRBJ1-3
abundance: NA
CDR3nt: TGTGCCAGCAGGGAGGCAGGAAACACCATATATTTT
CDR3aa: CASREAGNTIYF

v_gene: TRBV12-3/TRBV12-4
d_gene: NA
j_gene: TRBJ2-4
abundance: NA
CDR3nt: TGTGCCAGCAGTTTAGACAGGGAAAACATTCAGTACTTC
CDR3aa: CASSLDRENIQYF

v_gene: TRBV7-9
d_gene: NA
j_gene: TRBJ1-2
abundance: medium-sized
CDR3nt: TGTGCCAGCAGCTTAGAGCTCTCGAGGGGCTACACCTTC
CDR3aa: CASSLELSRGYTF

v_gene: TRBV4-2
d_gene: NA
j_gene: TRBJ1-2
abundance: NA
CDR3nt: TGTGCCAGCAGCCAAGATCCCTCAGGCGACTATGGCTACACCTTC
CDR3aa: CASSQDPSGDYGYTF

v_gene: TRBV9
d_gene: NA
j_gene: TRBJ1-1
abundance: NA
CDR3nt: TGTGCCAGCAGCGTAGCAGGGTACCGGACTGAAGCTTTCTTT
CDR3aa: CASSVAGYRTEAFF

v_gene: TRBV3-1/TRBV3-2
d_gene: TRBD2
j_gene: TRBJ2-1
abundance: NA
CDR3nt: TGTGCCAGCAGCCACTCGCGGGGGATCCAAGGTGAGCAGTTCTTC
CDR3aa: CASSHSRGIQGEQFF

v_gene: TRBV6-5
d_gene: NA
j_gene: TRBJ2-7
abundance: NA
CDR3nt: TGTGCCAGCAGTTCGGACAGCTCCTACGAGCAGTACTTC
CDR3aa: CASSSDSSYEQYF